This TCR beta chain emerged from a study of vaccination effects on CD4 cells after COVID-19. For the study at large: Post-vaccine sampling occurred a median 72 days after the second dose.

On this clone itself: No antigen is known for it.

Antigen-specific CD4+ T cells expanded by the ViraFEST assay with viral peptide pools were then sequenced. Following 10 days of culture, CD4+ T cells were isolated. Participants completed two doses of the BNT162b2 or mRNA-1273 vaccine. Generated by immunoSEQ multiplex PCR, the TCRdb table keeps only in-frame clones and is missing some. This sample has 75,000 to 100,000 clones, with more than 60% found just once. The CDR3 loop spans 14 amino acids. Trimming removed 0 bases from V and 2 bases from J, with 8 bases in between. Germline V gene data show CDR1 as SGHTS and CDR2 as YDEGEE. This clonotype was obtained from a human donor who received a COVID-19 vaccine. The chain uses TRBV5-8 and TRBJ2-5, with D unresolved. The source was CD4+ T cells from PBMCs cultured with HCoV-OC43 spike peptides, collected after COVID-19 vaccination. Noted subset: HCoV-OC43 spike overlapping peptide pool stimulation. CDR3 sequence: CASSLGQPQETQYF. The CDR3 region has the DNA TGTGCCAGCAGCTTGGGCCAGCCTCAAGAGACCCAGTACTTC.